This entry describes one T cell receptor (beta chain). Distinct nucleotide sequences in the sample also encode this CDR3. The naive CD8 fraction comprised CD45RO-negative cells positively selected for CCR7 and excluded terminally differentiated effector memory CD45RA+ cells. The sample belongs to a study of shared clonotypes between healthy human individuals. Sequencing used immunoSEQ multiplex PCR; TCRdb keeps in-frame clones, though not all of them. The data show about 2 million clones, around 96% seen once. The receptor was derived from a man aged 18 to 30 in good health. The sequenced sample consisted of naive CD8+ T cells sorted from blood.

CDR3 protein: CASIDYSNQPQHF. CDR3 bases: TGTGCCAGCATAGATTATAGCAATCAGCCCCAGCATTTT. This chain uses TRBV6-6 with TRBJ1-5, with no clear D. CDR1 is MNHNY, CDR2 SVGAGI, per germline (reference sequence). V was clipped by 7 bases and J by 0 bases, with 7 bases between them. This CDR3 has 13 residues.